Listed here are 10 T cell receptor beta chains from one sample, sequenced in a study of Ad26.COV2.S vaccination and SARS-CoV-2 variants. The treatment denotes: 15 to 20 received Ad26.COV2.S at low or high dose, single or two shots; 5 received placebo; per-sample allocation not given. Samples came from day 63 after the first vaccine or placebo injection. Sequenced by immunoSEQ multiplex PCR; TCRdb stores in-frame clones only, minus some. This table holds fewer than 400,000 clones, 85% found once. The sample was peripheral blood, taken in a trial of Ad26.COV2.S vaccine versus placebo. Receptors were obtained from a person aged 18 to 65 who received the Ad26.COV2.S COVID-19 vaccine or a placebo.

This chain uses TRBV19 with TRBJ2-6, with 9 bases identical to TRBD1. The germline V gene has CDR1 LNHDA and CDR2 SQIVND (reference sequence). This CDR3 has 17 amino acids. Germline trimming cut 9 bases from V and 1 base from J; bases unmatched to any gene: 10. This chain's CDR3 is CASRMGTGLSGANVLTF. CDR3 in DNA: TGTGCCAGCCGGATGGGGACAGGGCTTTCTGGGGCCAACGTCCTGACTTTC.

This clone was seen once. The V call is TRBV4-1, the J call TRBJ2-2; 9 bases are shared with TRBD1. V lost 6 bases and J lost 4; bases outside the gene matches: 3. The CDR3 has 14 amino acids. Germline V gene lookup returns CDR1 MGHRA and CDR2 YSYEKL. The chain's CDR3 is CASSWTGVTGELFF. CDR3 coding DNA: TGCGCCAGCAGTTGGACAGGGGTCACCGGGGAGCTGTTTTTT.

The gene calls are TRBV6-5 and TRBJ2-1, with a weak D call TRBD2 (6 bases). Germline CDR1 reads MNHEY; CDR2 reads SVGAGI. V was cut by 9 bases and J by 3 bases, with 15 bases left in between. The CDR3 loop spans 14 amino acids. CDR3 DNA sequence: TGTGCCAGTCCCGCGGGGAACCTCTACAATGAGCAGTTCTTC. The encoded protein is CASPAGNLYNEQFF.

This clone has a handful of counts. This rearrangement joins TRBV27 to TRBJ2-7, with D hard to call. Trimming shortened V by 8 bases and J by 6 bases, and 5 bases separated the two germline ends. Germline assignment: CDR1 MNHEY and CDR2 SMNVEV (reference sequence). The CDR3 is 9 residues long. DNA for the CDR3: TGTGCCAGCCGCTTCGAGCAGTACTTC. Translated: CASRFEQYF.

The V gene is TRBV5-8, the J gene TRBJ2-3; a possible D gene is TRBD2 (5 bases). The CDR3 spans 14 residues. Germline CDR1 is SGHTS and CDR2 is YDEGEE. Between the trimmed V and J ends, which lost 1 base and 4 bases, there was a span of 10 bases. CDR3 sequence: CASSLFGGPDTQYF. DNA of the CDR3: TGTGCCAGCAGCTTGTTCGGCGGGCCAGATACGCAGTATTTT.

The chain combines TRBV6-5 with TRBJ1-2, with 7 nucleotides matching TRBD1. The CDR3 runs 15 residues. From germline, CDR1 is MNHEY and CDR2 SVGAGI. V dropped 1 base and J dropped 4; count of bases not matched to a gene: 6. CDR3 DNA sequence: TGTGCCAGCAGTTACTACCGGGACAGCCCCTATGGCTACACCTTC. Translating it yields CASSYYRDSPYGYTF.

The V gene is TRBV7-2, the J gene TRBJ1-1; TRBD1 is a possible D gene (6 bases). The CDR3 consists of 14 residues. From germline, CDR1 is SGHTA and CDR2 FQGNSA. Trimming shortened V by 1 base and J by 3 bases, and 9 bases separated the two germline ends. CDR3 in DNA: TGTGCCAGCAGCTTAGTGGGGGCAGACACTGAAGCTTTCTTT. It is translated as CASSLVGADTEAFF.

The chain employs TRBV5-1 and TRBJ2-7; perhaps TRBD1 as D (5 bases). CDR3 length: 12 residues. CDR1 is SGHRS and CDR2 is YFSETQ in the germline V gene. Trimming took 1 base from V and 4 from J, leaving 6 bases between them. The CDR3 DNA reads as TGCGCCAGCAGCTTGAGGGGTTACGAGCAGTACTTC. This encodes CASSLRGYEQYF.

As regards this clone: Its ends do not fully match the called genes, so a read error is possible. CDR3 sequence reads: CASSQGSGGAYDEQFF. The CDR3 coding sequence is TGTGCCAGCAGCCAAGGGAGCGGGGGGGCCTACGATGAGCAGTTCTTC. The rearrangement uses TRBV4-2 and TRBJ2-1, with 10 bases identical to TRBD2. Germline V gene sequence: CDR1 LGHNA, CDR2 YNFKEQ. The CDR3 extends over 16 amino acids.

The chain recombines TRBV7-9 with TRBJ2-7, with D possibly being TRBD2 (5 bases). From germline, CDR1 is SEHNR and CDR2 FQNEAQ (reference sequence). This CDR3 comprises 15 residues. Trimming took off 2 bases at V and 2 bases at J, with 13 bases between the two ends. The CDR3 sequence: CASSLKYGETYEQYF. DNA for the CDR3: TGTGCCAGCAGCTTAAAATACGGGGAAACCTACGAGCAGTACTTC.